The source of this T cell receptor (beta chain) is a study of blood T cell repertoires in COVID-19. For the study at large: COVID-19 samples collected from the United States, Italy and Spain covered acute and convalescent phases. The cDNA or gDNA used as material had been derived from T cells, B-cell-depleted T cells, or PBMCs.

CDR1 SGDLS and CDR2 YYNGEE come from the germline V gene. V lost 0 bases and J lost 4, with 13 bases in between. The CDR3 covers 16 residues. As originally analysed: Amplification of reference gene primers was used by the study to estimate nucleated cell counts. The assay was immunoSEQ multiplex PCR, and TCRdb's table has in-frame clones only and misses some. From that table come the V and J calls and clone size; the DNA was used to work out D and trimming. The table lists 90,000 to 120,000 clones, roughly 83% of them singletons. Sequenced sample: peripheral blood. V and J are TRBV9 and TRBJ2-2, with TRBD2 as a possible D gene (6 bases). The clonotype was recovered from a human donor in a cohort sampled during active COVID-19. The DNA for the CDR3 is TGTGCCAGCAGCGTAGGTAGCGGAAGAGGCACCGGGGAGCTGTTTTTT. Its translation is CASSVGSGRGTGELFF.